This record covers a single T cell receptor (beta chain). Its cognate antigen is unknown. One base away lies a much larger clone, so this may be a sequencing read error. TCRdb fed the RT-PCR reads into MiXCR, producing one record per CDR3 protein. The sample holds approximately 530,000 distinct CDR3 sequences, roughly 13% seen once. The sample is drawn from a study of response to subunit inactivated influenza vaccine. Study results and limitations: That few new T cells are recruited by each seasonal influenza vaccination was the authors' suggestion.

This CDR3 contains 12 residues. Germline CDR1 DFQATT, CDR2 SNEGSKA (reference sequence). The V gene lost 4 bases and the J gene lost 2 bases, with 8 bases spanning the gap. The chain couples TRBV20-1 to TRBJ2-5; TRBD1 or TRBD2 may be the D gene (5 bases each). This TCR derives from a man over 45 who received an inactivated influenza vaccine. Sample: PBMCs from blood, taken more than 35 days after vaccination. CDR3: CSAKRGQETQYF. The CDR3 coding sequence is TGCAGTGCTAAGAGGGGACAAGAGACCCAGTACTTC.